Included here is one T cell receptor beta chain sequence, with context. Sequencing used immunoSEQ multiplex PCR; TCRdb keeps in-frame clones, though not all of them. The data show 180,000 or so clones, with around 89% seen just once and 0.77% held by the top ten. This sample was included in a study of blood T cell repertoires in COVID-19. Study background: Some COVID-19 samples were acute and others convalescent; all came from the United States, Italy and Spain. Sources were T cells, B-cell-depleted T cells, or PBMCs; the material itself was cDNA or gDNA.

Germline CDR1 and CDR2: SNHLY and FYNNEI. The CDR3 is made up of 14 amino acids. V lost 2 bases, J lost 2 bases, and 8 bases lay in between. Sequences were obtained from PBMCs or T cells enriched from blood (not recorded which). This TCR derives from a woman younger than 35 who had recovered from COVID-19. This chain uses TRBV2 with TRBJ2-3; the D gene is possibly TRBD1 (6 bases). CDR3 in DNA: TGTGCCAGCAGTGAAAACAGGGCCACAGATACGCAGTATTTT. Its translation: CASSENRATDTQYF.